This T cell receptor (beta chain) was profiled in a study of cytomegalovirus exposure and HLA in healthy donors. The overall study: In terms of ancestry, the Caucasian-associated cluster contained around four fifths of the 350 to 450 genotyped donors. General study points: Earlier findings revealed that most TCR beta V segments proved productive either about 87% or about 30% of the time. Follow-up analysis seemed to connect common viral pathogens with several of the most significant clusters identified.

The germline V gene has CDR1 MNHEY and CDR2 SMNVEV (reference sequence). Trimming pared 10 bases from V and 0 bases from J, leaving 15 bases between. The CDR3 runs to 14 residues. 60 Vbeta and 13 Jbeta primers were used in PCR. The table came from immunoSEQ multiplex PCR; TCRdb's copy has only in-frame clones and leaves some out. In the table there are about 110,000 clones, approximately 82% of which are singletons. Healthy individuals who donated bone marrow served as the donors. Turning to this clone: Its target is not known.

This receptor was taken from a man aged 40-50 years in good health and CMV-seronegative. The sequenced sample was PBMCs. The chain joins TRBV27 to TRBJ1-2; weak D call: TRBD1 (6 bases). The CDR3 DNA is TGTGCCAATAAATCAGGGGCTGCTAACTATGGCTACACCTTC. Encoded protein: CANKSGAANYGYTF.